This TCR beta chain was captured by sequencing in a study of T cell responses to AZD1222 COVID-19 vaccine. The V and J ends lost 5 bases and 6 bases respectively, with 11 bases between them. The V gene's germline CDR1 is SEHNR and CDR2 FQNEAQ (reference sequence). The CDR3 is 12 amino acids. General study findings and limits: Nearly half of unique spike-specific TCRs reportedly avoided B.1.351 and B.1.1.7 mutated regions. Compared with day 0, the breadth and depth of the Spike-specific TCR repertoire rose significantly after two doses of AZD1222. There were repertoire samples only from the period after the peak T cell response. Females made up more of the donors, who were largely white British, and clonal diversity may have come out too low.

Produced via immunoSEQ multiplex PCR; TCRdb's table is partial and in-frame only. The sample includes around 72,000 clones, around four fifths of them seen just once. Only a few counts were recorded for this clone. Its specificity is unknown. The sequence was obtained from an adult in good health. The sample here was peripheral blood, taken on day 0 of AZD1222 vaccination. The chain carries TRBV7-9 and TRBJ2-7, with D perhaps matching TRBD1 (6 bases). CDR3 coding DNA: TGTGCCAGCAGCCCTCAGGGGTCCGAGCAGTACTTC. It specifies CASSPQGSEQYF.